This TCR beta chain derives from a study of T-cell reconstitution after alpha-beta-depleted transplantation in children. Whole-study findings and limits: Surviving recipient T cells and intrathymic progenitors accounted for some patients' high TCRbeta diversity at day 60. From newly produced T cells came most of the T-cell counts and diversity one year after transplant. Reportedly, alpha-beta T cells present about two months post-transplant originated from several hundred expanded clones of graft origin.

Unique molecular identifiers were incorporated when the TCRbeta library was constructed. TCRdb re-called the PCR reads with MiXCR, one entry per CDR3 protein. The table lists 250,000 to 300,000 distinct CDR3 sequences, roughly 8.2% of them singletons. This CDR3 comprises 13 residues. Germline assignment: CDR1 ENHRY and CDR2 SYGVKD. Trimming cost V 0 bases and J 5 bases, with 7 bases left between them. This clonotype was detected ten times or more. The antigen is undetermined. V is TRBV10-3 and J is TRBJ2-5; D gene ambiguous. The source of this sequence is a female patient aged 2 to 10 who had a stem cell transplant for Fanconi anemia, so the T cells may come from the graft donor. The sequences come from peripheral blood, collected 360 days after TCRalphabeta/CD19-depleted stem cell transplant. CDR3 region: CAISESLGETQYF. The CDR3 coding sequence is TGTGCCATCAGTGAGTCCCTCGGCGAGACCCAGTACTTC.